This is a list of T cell receptor beta chains from one sample in a study of shared clonotypes between healthy human individuals. This table comes from immunoSEQ multiplex PCR, and its TCRdb copy is limited to in-frame clones, with some not included. Among 2 million to 2.5 million clones listed, roughly 93% were seen once. Sequenced material: naive CD4+ T cells from PBMCs. The receptors shown here come from a man aged 18 to 30 in good health. Some clones in this sample may be carry-over from other donors' samples. CDR3s include the opening cysteine and the closing phenylalanine or tryptophan. A D gene is named only where the DNA matches it firmly.

D gene	V gene	J gene	CDR3 protein
NA	TRBV7-2	TRBJ1-3	CASSPRVLPGNTIYF
NA	TRBV2	TRBJ1-2	CASLTGLGYGYTF
NA	TRBV27	TRBJ1-2	CASSLLGNYGYTF
TRBD1	TRBV19	TRBJ1-4	CASSPARTGMEKLFF
TRBD1	TRBV5-1	TRBJ2-3	CASRGQGSDTQYF
TRBD2	TRBV11-2	TRBJ2-3	CASSLRLAVTDTQYF
TRBD1	TRBV20-1	TRBJ2-7	CSARGPGQGYF
TRBD2	TRBV2	TRBJ2-3	CASDPSGRAGRGTDTQYF
TRBD1	TRBV11-2	TRBJ2-7	CASSPRGTGGGYEQYF
NA	TRBV7-8	TRBJ2-3	CASSLIWSGYTTDTQYF
NA	TRBV4-1	TRBJ2-2	CASSQETGHRGELFF
NA	TRBV27	TRBJ2-5	CASSSSGPSGGTQYF
TRBD1	TRBV29-1	TRBJ1-1	CSVRKTGGPTEAFF
NA	TRBV28	TRBJ1-6	CATMSWSLHF
NA	TRBV2	TRBJ1-5	CASSFRQFNQPQHF
NA	TRBV27	TRBJ1-2	CASSLLGQPYGYTF
NA	TRBV7-9	TRBJ1-6	CASSLGPVNSPLHF
NA	TRBV7-9	TRBJ1-4	CASSLGGDEKLFF
TRBD2	TRBV11-2	TRBJ2-7	CASSGGLAGIYEQYF
TRBD1	TRBV7-9	TRBJ2-7	CASSLTPTGYYSEQYF
NA	TRBV18	TRBJ2-2	CASSPTTKANTGELFF
TRBD2	TRBV4-1	TRBJ2-4	CASSQGRLAGGLIAKNIQYF
TRBD2	TRBV7-2	TRBJ2-7	CASSLSAPGGYEQYF
TRBD1	TRBV2	TRBJ1-4	CASSAGGEKLFF
NA	TRBV11-2	TRBJ2-7	CASRYRSSYEQYF
NA	TRBV7-2	TRBJ2-1	CASSLAWGNEQFF
TRBD2	TRBV9	TRBJ2-1	CASSLTSGSRQYNERFF
TRBD1	TRBV11-3	TRBJ2-2	CASSLGSGTEDTGELFF
NA	TRBV7-2	TRBJ1-2	CASSLGGAQEWNYGYTF
TRBD2	TRBV6-6	TRBJ2-1	CASRLAGGEYNEQFF
NA	TRBV27	TRBJ2-1	CASSLRRVASYNEQFF
TRBD1	TRBV11-2	TRBJ2-1	CASSSGNRGANDEQFF
NA	TRBV28	TRBJ1-5	CASSSAGSNQPQHF
NA	TRBV18	TRBJ1-1	CASSRTLGVNTEAFF
NA	TRBV5-4	TRBJ2-3	CASSLDQGDTQYF
NA	TRBV28	TRBJ1-3	CASSFGSGNTIYF
TRBD2	TRBV5-1	TRBJ2-5	CASSTASGPRGETQYF
NA	TRBV18	TRBJ2-7	CASSPGGYEQYF
TRBD1	TRBV27	TRBJ2-6	CASSKTRQGDPLWRANVLTF
NA	TRBV14	TRBJ1-1	CASSQEAQAGEAFF
NA	TRBV28	TRBJ2-7	CASRRQEADSYEQYF
TRBD2	TRBV5-4	TRBJ2-7	CASSSRDYGEQYF
TRBD1	TRBV7-3	TRBJ1-1	CASSLGTGLLTEAFF
NA	TRBV4-1	TRBJ1-2	CASRGEVLDGYTF
TRBD2	TRBV9	TRBJ2-1	CASSVSSGRANEQFF
NA	TRBV5-1	TRBJ2-1	CASSLLGGSHEQFF
TRBD1	TRBV30	TRBJ2-6	CAWSATRDSSSGANVLTF
TRBD1	TRBV27	TRBJ2-5	CASSLWDRQETQYF
NA	TRBV7-3	TRBJ1-2	CASSSRGDGYTF
NA	TRBV28	TRBJ1-5	CASTLLRDNQPQHF
NA	TRBV27	TRBJ1-6	CASGKLNSPLHF
NA	TRBV27	TRBJ1-2	CASSALPSGHYGYTF
TRBD1	TRBV7-6	TRBJ2-5	CASSLQAPTGGETQYF
NA	TRBV6-1	TRBJ2-1	CASSGSTYNEQFF
NA	TRBV7-2	TRBJ2-1	CASSPPGLPYNEQFF
NA	TRBV29-1	TRBJ2-1	CSVAAHGGGYEQFF
TRBD2	TRBV6-4	TRBJ2-2	CASSQTSGRGTGELFF
TRBD1	TRBV28	TRBJ1-2	CASSQGQGRGYTF
NA	TRBV5-5	TRBJ1-5	CASSLADASQPQHF